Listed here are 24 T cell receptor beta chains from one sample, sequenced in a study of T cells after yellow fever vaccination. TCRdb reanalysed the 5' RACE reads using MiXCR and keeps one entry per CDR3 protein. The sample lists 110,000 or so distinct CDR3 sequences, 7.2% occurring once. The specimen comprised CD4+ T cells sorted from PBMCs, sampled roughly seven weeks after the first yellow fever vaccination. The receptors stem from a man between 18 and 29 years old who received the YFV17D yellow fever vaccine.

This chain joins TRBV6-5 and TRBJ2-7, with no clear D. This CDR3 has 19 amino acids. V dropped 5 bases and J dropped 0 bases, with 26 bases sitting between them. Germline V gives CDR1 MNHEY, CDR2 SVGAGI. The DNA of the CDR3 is TGTGCCAGCAGTATACCCCGGGCCTACAAATCGCTAAGCTCCTACGAGCAGTACTTC. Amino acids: CASSIPRAYKSLSSYEQYF.

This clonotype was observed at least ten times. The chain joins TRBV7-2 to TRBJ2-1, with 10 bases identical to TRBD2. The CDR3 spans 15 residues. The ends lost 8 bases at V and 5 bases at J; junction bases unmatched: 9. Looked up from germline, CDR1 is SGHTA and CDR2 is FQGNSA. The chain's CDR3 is CASGRTSGNNNEQFF. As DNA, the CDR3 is TGTGCCAGCGGCAGAACTAGCGGGAATAACAATGAGCAGTTCTTC.

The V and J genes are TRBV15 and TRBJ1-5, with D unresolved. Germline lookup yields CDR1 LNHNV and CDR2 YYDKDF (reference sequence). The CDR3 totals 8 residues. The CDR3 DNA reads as TGTAGCAATCAGCCCCAGCATTTT. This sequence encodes CSNQPQHF. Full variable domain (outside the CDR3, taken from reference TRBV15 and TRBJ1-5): DAMVIQNPRYQVTQFGKPVTLSCSQTLNHNVMYWYQQKSSQAPKLLFHYYDKDFNNEADTPDNFQSRRPNTSFCFLDIRSPGLGDTAMYLCSNQPQHFGDGTRLSIL.

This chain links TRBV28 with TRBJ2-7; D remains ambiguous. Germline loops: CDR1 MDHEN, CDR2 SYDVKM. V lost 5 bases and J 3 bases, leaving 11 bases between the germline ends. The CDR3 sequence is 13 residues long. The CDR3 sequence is CASSRVRVYEQYV. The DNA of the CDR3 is TGTGCCAGCAGTCGCGTTCGTGTCTACGAGCAGTACGTC.

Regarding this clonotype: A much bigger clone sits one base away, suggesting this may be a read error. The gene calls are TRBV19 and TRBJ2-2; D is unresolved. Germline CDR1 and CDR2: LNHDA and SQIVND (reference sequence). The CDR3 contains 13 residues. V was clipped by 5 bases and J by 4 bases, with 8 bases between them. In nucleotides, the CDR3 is TGTGCCAGTAGTCCGGATTCCACCGGGGAGCTGTTTTTT. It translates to CASSPDSTGELFF.

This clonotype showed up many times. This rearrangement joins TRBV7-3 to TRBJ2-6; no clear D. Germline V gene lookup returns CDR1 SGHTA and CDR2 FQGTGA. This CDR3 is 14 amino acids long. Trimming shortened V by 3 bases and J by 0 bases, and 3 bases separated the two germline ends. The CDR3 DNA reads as TGTGCCAGCAGCTTGAGCTCTGGGGCCAACGTCCTGACTTTC. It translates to CASSLSSGANVLTF.

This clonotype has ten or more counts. The CDR3: CASSYSLGRGNTEAFF. DNA of the CDR3: TGTGCCAGCAGTTATTCCCTGGGCCGGGGGAACACTGAAGCTTTCTTT. V and J are TRBV6-5 and TRBJ1-1, with D unclear. Trimming shortened V by 3 bases and J by 1 base, and 15 bases separated the two germline ends. The CDR3 length is 16 residues. Looked up from germline, CDR1 is MNHEY and CDR2 is SVGAGI.

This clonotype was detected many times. CDR3 protein: CAISESGEQYV. CDR3 nucleotides: TGTGCCATCAGTGAGTCGGGAGAGCAGTACGTC. The gene calls are TRBV10-3 and TRBJ2-7; D ambiguous. There are 11 residues in the CDR3. V was trimmed by 0 bases and J by 7 bases, leaving 4 bases between them. Germline V gene lookup returns CDR1 ENHRY and CDR2 SYGVKD.

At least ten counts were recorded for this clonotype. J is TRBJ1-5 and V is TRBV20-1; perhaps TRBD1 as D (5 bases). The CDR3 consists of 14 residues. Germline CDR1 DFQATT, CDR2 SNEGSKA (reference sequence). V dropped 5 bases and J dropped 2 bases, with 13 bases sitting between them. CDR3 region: CSACRRGGNQPQHF. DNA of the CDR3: TGCAGTGCTTGCCGGAGGGGTGGCAATCAGCCCCAGCATTTT.

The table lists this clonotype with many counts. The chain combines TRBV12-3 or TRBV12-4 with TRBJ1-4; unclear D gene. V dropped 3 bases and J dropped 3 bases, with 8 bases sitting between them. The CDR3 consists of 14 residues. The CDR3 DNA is TGTGCCAGCAGTTTTTGGGGATCTAATGAAAAACTGTTTTTT. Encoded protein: CASSFWGSNEKLFF.

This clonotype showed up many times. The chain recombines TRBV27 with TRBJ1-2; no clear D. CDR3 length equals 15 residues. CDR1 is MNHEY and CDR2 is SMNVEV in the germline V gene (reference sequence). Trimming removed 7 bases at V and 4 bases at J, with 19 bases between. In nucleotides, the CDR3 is TGTGCCAGCACGAATTACACCGTACCGCGCTATGGCTACACCTTC. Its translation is CASTNYTVPRYGYTF.

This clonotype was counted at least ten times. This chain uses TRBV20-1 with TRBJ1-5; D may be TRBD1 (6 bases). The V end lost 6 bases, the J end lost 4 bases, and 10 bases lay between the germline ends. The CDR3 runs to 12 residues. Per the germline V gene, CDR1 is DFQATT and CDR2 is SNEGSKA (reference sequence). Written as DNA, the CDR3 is TGCAGTGCAGGACAGATTAATCAGCCCCAGCATTTT. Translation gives CSAGQINQPQHF.

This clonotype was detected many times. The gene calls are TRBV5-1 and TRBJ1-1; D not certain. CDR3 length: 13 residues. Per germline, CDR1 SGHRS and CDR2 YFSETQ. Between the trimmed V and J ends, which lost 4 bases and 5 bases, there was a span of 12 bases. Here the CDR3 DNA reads TGCGCCAGCAGCCGCGCGAGCAAGACTGAAGCTTTCTTT. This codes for CASSRASKTEAFF.

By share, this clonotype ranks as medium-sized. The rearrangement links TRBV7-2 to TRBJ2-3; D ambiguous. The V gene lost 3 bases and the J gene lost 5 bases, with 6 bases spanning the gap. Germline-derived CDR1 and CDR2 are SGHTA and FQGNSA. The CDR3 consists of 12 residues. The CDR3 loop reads CASSFLRDTQYF. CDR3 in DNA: TGTGCCAGCAGCTTCCTAAGAGATACGCAGTATTTT.

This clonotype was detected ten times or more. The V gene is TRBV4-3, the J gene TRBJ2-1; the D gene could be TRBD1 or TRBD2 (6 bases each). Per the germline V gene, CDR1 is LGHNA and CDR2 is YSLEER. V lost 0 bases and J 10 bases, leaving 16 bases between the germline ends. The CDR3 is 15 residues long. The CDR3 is CASSQEVVEGGEQFF. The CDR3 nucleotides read TGCGCCAGCAGCCAAGAAGTGGTGGAGGGGGGCGAGCAGTTCTTC.

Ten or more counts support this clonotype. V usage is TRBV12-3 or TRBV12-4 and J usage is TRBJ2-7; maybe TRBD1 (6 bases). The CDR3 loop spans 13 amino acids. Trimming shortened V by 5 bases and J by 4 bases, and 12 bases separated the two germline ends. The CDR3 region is CASSPGTLYEQYF. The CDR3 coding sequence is TGTGCCAGCAGTCCGGGGACACTGTACGAGCAGTACTTC.

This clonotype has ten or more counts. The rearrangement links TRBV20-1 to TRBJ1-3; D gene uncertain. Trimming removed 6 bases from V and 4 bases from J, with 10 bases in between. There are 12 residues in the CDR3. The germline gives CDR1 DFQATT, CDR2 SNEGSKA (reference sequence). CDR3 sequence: CSASTIGNTIYF. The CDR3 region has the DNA TGCAGTGCCAGCACCATCGGAAACACCATATATTTT.

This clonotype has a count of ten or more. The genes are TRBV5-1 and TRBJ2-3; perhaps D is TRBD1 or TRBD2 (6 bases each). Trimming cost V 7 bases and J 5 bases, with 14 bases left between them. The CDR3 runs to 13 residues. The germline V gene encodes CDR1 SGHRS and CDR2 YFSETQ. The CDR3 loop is CASRRGDIDTQYF. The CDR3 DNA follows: TGCGCCAGCCGGAGGGGGGATATAGATACGCAGTATTTT. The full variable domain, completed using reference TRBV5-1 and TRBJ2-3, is KAGVTQTPRYLIKTRGQQVTLSCSPISGHRSVSWYQQTPGQGLQFLFEYFSETQRNKGNFPGRFSGRQFSNSRSEMNVSTLELGDSALYLCASRRGDIDTQYFGPGTRLTVL.

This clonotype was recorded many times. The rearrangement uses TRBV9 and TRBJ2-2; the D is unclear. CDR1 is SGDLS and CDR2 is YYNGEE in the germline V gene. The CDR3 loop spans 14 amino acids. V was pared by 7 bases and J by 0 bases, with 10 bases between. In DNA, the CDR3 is TGTGCCAGCTCACCCGGGCCGAACACCGGGGAGCTGTTTTTT. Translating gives CASSPGPNTGELFF.

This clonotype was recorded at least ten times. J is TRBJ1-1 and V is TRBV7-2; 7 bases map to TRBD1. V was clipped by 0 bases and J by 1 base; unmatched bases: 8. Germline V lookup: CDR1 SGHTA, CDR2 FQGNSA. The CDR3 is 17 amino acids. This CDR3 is CASSLALIAGGNTEAFF. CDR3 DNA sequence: TGTGCCAGCAGCTTAGCGCTAATAGCAGGGGGGAACACTGAAGCTTTCTTT.

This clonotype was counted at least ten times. CDR3 protein: CSVDLTRDQGGETQYF. DNA for the CDR3: TGCAGCGTTGACCTCACCCGGGACCAGGGGGGGGAGACCCAGTACTTC. V usage is TRBV29-1 and J usage is TRBJ2-5; perhaps D is TRBD1 or TRBD2 (7 bases each). CDR1 and CDR2 from the germline V gene are SQVTM and ANQGSEA. The germline V and J ends were trimmed by 3 bases and 5 bases, with 22 bases remaining between them. There are 16 residues in the CDR3.

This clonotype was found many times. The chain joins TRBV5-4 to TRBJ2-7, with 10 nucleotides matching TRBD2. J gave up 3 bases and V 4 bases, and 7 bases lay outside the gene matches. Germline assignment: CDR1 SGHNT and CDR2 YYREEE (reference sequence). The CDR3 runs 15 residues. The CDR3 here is CASSQHSGGIYEQYF. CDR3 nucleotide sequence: TGTGCCAGCAGCCAACATAGCGGGGGGATCTACGAGCAGTACTTC.

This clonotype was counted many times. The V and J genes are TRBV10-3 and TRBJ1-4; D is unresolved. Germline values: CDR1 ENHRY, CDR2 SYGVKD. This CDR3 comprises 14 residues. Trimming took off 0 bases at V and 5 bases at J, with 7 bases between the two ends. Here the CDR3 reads CAISESKGNEKLFF. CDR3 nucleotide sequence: TGTGCCATCAGTGAGTCGAAGGGAAATGAAAAACTGTTTTTT.

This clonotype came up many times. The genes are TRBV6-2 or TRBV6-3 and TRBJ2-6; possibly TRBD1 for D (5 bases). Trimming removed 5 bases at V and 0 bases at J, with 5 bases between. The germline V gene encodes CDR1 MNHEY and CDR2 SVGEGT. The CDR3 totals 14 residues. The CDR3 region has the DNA TGTGCCAGCAGTAGGGGCTCTGGGGCCAACGTCCTGACTTTC. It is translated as CASSRGSGANVLTF.